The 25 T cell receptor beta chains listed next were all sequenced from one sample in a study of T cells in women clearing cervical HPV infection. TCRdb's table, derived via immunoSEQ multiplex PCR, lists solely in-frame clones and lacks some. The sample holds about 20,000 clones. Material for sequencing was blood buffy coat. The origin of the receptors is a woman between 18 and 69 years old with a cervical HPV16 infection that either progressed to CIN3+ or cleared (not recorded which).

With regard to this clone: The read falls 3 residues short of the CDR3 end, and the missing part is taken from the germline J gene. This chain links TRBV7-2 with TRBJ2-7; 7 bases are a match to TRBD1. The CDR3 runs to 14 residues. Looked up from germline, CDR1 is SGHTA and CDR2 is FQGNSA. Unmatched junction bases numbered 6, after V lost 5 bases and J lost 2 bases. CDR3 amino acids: CASSPRDSAYEQYF. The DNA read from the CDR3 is TGTGCCAGCAGCCCTCGGGACAGCGCCTACGAG.

CDR3 sequence: CATPDLGGREGHEQYF. Incomplete CDR3 DNA: TGTGCCACCCCGGACTTGGGGGGGCGGGAGGGCCACGAG. The chain carries TRBV7-6 and TRBJ2-7; TRBD2 agrees at 9 bases. The CDR3 end is not reached by the read, which stops 3 residues before it; the germline J gene fills it in. This CDR3 is built from 16 residues. The J segment lost 5 bases and the V segment lost 10 bases, leaving 18 bases of the junction unmatched. Germline V gene lookup returns CDR1 SGHVS and CDR2 FNYEAQ.

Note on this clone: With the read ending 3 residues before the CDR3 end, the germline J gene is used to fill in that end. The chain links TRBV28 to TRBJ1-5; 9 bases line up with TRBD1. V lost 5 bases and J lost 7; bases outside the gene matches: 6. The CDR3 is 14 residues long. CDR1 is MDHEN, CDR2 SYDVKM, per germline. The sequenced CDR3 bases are TGTGCCAGCAGTCGGACAGGGGCATGGCAGCCC. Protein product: CASSRTGAWQP. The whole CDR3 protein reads CASSRTGAWQPQHF.

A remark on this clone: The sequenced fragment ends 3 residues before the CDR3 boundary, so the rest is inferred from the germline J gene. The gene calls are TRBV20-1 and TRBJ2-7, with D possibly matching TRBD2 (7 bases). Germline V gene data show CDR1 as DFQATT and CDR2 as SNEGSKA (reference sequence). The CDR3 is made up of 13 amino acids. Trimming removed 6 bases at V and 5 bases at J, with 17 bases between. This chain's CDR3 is CSAARGAIHEQYF. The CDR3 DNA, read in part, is TGCAGTGCCGCTCGGGGGGCGATTCACGAG.

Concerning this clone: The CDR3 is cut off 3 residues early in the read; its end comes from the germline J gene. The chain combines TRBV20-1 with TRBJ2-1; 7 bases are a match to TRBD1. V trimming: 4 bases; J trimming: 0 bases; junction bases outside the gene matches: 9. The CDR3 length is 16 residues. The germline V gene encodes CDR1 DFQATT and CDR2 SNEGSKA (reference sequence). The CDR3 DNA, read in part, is TGCAGTGCTACAATAAGACAGGGATACTCCTACAATGAG. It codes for CSATIRQGYSYNE. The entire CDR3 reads CSATIRQGYSYNEQFF.

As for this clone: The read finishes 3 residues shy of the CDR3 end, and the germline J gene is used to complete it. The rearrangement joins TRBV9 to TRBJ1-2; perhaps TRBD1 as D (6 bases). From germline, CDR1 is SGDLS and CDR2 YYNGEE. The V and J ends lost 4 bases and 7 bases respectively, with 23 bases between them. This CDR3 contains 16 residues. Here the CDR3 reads CASSSIENRGAGGYTF. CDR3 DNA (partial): TGTGCCAGCAGCTCGATTGAAAACCGGGGGGCAGGTGGC.

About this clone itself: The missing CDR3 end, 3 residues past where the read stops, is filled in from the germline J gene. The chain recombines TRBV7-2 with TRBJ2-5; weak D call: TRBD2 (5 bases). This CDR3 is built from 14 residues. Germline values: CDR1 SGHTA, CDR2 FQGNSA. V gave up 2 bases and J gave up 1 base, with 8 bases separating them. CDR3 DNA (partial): TGTGCCAGCAGCTTAAGCGGTTTCCAAGAGACC. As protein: CASSLSGFQET. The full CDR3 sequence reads CASSLSGFQETQYF.

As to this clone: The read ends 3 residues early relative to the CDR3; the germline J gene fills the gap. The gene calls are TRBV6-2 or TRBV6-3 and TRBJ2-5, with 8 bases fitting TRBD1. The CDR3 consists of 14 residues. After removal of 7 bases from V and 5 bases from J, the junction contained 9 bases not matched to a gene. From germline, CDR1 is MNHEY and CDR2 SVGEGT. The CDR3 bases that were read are TGTGCCAGCACCGTTTTGACAGGGGATGAGACC. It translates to CASTVLTGDET. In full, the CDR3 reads CASTVLTGDETQYF.

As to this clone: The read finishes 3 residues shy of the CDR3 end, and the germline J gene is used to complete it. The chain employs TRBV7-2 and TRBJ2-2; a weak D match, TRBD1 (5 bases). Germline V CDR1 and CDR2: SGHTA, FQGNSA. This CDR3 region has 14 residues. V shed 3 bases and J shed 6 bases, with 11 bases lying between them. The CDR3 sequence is CASSLGRVAGELFF. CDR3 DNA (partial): TGTGCCAGCAGCTTGGGCAGGGTGGCCGGGGAG.

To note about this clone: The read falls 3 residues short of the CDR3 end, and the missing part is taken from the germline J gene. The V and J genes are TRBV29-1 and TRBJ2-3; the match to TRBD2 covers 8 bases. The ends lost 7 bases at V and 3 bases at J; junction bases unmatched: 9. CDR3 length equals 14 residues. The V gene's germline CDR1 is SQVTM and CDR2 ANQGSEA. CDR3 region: CSGAPGLETDTQYF. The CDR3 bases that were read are TGCAGCGGGGCACCGGGACTAGAAACAGATACG.

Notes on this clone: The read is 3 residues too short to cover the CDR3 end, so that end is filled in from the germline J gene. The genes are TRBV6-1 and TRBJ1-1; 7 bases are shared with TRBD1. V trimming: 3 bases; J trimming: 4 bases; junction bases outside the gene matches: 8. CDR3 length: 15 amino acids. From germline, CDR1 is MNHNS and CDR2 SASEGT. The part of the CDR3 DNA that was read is TGTGCCAGCAGTGACGAGAGGGGGCTGAGCACTGAA. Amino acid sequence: CASSDERGLSTE. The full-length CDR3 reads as CASSDERGLSTEAFF.

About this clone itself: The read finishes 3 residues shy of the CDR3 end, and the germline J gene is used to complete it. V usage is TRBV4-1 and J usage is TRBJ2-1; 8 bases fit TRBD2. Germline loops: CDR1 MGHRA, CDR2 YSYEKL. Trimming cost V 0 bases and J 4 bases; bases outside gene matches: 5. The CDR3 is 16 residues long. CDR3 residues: CASSQEQLAVYNEQFF. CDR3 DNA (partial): TGCGCCAGCAGCCAAGAACAACTAGCGGTATACAATGAG.

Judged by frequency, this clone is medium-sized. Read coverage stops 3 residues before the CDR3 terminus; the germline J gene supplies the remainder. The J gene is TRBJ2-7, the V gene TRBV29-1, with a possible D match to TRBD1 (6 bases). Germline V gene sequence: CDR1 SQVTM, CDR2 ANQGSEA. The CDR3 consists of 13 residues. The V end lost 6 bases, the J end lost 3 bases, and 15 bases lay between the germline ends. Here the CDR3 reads CSVAVQGSYEQYF. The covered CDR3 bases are TGCAGCGTCGCCGTACAGGGTAGCTACGAG.

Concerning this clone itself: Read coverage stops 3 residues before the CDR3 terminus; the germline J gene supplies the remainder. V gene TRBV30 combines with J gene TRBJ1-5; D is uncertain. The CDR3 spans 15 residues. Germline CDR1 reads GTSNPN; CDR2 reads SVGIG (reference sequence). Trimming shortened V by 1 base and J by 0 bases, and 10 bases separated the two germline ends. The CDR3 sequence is CAWSEVGYSNQPQHF. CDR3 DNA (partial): TGTGCCTGGAGTGAGGTTGGTTATAGCAATCAGCCC.

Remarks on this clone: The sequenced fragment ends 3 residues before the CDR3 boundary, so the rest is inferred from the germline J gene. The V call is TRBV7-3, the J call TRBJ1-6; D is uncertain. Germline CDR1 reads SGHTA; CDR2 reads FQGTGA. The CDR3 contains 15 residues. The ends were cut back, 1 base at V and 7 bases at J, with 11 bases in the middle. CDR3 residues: CASSLNSPGNSPLHF. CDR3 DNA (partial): TGTGCCAGCAGCTTAAATTCTCCGGGGAATTCACCC.

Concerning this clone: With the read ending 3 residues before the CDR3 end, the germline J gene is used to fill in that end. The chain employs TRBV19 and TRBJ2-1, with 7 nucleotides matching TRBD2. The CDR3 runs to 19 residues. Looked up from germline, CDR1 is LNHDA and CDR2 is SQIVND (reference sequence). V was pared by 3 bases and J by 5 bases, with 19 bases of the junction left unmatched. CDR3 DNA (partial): TGTGCCAGTAGTATTGAGCTAGCGGAGTTGTTAAGGGCTGACAATGAG. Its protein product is CASSIELAELLRADNE. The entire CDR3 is CASSIELAELLRADNEQFF. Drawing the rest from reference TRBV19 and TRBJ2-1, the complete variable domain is DGGITQSPKYLFRKEGQNVTLSCEQNLNHDAMYWYRQDPGQGLRLIYYSQIVNDFQKGDIAEGYSVSREKKESFPLTVTSAQKNPTAFYLCASSIELAELLRADNEQFFGPGTRLTVL.

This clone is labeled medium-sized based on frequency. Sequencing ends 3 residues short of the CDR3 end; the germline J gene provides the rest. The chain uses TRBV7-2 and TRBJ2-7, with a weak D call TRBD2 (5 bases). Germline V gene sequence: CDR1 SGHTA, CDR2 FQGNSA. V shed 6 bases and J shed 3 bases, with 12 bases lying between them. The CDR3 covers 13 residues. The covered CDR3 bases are TGTGCCAGCAGGCCCACCGGGGACTACGAG. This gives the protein CASRPTGDYE. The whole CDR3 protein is CASRPTGDYEQYF.

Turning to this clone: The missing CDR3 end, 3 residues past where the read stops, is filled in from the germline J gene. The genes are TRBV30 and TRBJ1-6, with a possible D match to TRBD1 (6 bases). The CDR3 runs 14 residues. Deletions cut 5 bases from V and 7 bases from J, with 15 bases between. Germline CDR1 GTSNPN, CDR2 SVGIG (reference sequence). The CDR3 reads CAWSKGGTNSPLHF. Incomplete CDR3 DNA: TGTGCCTGGTCCAAGGGGGGGACCAATTCACCC. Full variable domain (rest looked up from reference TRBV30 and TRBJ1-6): SQTIHQWPATLVQPVGSPLSLECTVEGTSNPNLYWYRQAAGRGLQLLFYSVGIGQISSEVPQNLSASRPQDRQFILSSKKLLLSDSGFYLCAWSKGGTNSPLHFGNGTRLTVT.

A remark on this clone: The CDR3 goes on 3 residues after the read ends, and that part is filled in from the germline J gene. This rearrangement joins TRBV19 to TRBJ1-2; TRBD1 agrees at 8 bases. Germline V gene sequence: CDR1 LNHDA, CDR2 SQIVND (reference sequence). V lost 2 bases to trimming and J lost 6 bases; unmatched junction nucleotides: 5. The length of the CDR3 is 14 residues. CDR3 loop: CASSIPQGANGYTF. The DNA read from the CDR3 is TGTGCCAGTAGTATACCCCAGGGGGCGAATGGC.

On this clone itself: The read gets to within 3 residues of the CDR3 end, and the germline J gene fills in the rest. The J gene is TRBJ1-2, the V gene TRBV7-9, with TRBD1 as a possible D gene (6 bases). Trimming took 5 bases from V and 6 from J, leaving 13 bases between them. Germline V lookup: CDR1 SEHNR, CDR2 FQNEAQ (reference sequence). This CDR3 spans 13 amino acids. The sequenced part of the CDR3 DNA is TGTGCCAGCAGCCCGACACAGGGCCATGGC. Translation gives CASSPTQGHG. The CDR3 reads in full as CASSPTQGHGYTF.

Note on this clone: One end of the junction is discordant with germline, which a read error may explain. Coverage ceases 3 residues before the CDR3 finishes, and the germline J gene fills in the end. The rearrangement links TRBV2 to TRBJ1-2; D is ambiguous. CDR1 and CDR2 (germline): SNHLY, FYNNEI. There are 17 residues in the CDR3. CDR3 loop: CARSEGWSTPKNYGYTF. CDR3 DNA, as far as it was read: TGTGCCAGAAGTGAAGGGTGGTCGACTCCCAAGAACTATGGC.

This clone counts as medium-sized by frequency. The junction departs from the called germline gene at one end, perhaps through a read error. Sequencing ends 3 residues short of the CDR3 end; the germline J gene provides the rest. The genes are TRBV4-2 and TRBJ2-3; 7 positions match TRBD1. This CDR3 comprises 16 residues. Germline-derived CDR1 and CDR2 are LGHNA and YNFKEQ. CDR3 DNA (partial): TGCGCCAGCAGCCAAACAGGGGAAACGGCCACAGATACG. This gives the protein CASSQTGETATDT. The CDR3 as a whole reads CASSQTGETATDTQYF.

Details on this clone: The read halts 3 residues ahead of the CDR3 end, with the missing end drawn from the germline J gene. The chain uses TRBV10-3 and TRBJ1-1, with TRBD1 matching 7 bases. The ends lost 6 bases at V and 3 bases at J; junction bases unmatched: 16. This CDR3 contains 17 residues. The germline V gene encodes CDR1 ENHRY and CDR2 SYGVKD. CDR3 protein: CAIRTGQLKHEDTEAFF. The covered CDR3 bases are TGTGCCATCAGGACGGGACAGCTGAAACACGAAGACACTGAA.

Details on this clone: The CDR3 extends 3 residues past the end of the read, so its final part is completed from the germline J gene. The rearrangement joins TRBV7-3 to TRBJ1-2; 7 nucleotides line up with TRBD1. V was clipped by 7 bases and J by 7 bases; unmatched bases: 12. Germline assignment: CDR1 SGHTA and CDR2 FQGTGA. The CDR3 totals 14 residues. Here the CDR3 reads CASKKEGALGGYTF. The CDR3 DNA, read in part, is TGTGCCAGCAAGAAGGAGGGGGCTCTCGGTGGC.

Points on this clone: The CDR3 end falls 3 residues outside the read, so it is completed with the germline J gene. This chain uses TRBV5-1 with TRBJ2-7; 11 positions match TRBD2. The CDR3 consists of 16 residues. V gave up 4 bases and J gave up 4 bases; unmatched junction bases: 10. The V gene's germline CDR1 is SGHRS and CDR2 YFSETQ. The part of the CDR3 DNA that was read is TGCGCCAGCAGCATGGTCACTAGCGGGAGTAGTTACGAG. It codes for CASSMVTSGSSYE. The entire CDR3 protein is CASSMVTSGSSYEQYF. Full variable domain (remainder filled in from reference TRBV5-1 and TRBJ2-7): KAGVTQTPRYLIKTRGQQVTLSCSPISGHRSVSWYQQTPGQGLQFLFEYFSETQRNKGNFPGRFSGRQFSNSRSEMNVSTLELGDSALYLCASSMVTSGSSYEQYFGPGTRLTVT.